Detailed here is one TCR beta chain. Its antigen is currently not known. Base qualities are missing; no much larger clone stands one base away. This sample is drawn from a study of OX40 agonist ivuxolimab in advanced cancers. Looking at the study overall: Ivuxolimab was an agonistic, fully human IgG2 monoclonal antibody directed against OX40 (CD134), a costimulatory receptor. The paper describes the monotherapy dose-escalation part (N of about 52 patients) of the phase I trial of ivuxolimab. Peripheral TCRbeta sequencing aimed to test whether ivuxolimab altered TCR sequence diversity and caused clonal T-cell expansion. Prior anti-PD-1, anti-PD-L1 or anti-CTLA-4 therapy was permitted, and checkpoint inhibitors had been received by about 44% of dose-escalation patients. Among the 50 to 55 dose-escalation patients, about 20 had hepatocellular carcinoma, around 15 melanoma, 9 renal cell carcinoma and 9 head and neck cancer. Partial responses occurred in three dose-escalation patients, of whom one had hepatocellular carcinoma and two had cutaneous melanoma. Intravenous ivuxolimab was administered to patients every 2 weeks at six dose levels: 0.01, 0.1, 0.3, 1.5, 3 and 10 mg/kg. In the dose-escalation cohort, roughly 82% of patients were male, and the mean age was approximately 60 years with a range of roughly 20 to 80. The full study reports these points: After ivuxolimab, more expanded clones were found on average in CD8+ T cells than in CD4+ T cells. In the 0.1-3.0 mg/kg groups, partial responders were among the patients with the lowest normalized peripheral clonal expansion, particularly in CD8+ T cells. Low levels of normalized T-cell clonal expansion were also seen in some patients who did not respond. Antigen specificity was not determined for the clonally expanded peripheral T cells. At doses from 0.1 to 3.0 mg/kg, clonal expansion was seen in both CD4+ and CD8+ blood T cells between baseline and week 6.

From its cysteine to its phenylalanine, the CDR3 spans 17 amino acids. Only the CDR3 DNA stays, 51 bases, in frame from base 1. Trimmed from V: 1 base; trimmed from J: 3 bases; junction bases lacking a gene match: 9. From the germline V gene, CDR1 is SGHAT and CDR2 is FQNNGV. Patients with autoimmune disease history or receiving systemic immunosuppression were excluded from the trial. In every dose cohort, peripheral blood was drawn for TCR sequencing at baseline, cycle 4 day 1, and cycle 7 day 1. Samples came from an open-label, multicenter, first-in-human phase I dose-escalation trial of ivuxolimab. Adults with locally advanced or metastatic head and neck squamous cell, hepatocellular, melanoma or renal cell carcinoma were enrolled in the trial. Before TCR sequencing, CD4+ T cells and CD8+ T cells were sorted from peripheral blood as separate populations. Genomic DNA was isolated from the sorted cells so that the TCRbeta CDR3 region could be sequenced. The immunoSEQ Assay was used for sequencing of TCRbeta CDR3 regions. Held by TCRdb, this immuneACCESS table contains in-frame sequences only and omits some clones. Under half of the omission traces to an unresolved V gene where checked; the cause of the rest is unknown. This sample is represented by tens of thousands of clones; approximately 90% of them were singletons. The top ten clonotypes cover around 0.4% of the sample.

This TCR was recovered from an adult with an advanced solid tumor such as melanoma, head and neck, liver or kidney cancer. The input for sequencing was CD4+ or CD8+ T cells sorted from blood, taken in a trial of the OX40 agonist ivuxolimab. Here the chain combines TRBV11-2 and TRBJ2-5; the junction holds 9 bases that match TRBD1. The nucleotide sequence is TGTGCCAGCAGCTTAGTGACCTGGGGACAGGGAGAAGAGACCCAGTACTTC. Translated, it reads CASSLVTWGQGEETQYF.